The rows below give T cell receptor beta chains drawn from one sample of a study of cytomegalovirus exposure and HLA in healthy donors. Assay used: immunoSEQ multiplex PCR; TCRdb lists only in-frame clones, some missing. Of about 180,000 clones in the sample, approximately 81% were seen once. The sample consisted of PBMCs. The receptors originated from a boy younger than 10 in good health and CMV-seronegative. CDR3s include the opening cysteine and the closing phenylalanine or tryptophan. Fields, in order: V gene, clone size, CDR3 length, J gene, D gene, CDR3 protein, CDR3 DNA. The D gene is left open where the match is weak. The listing skips clone size in some rows; elsewhere it reads once, few, many or a size class.

>TRBV9|few|15|TRBJ1-1|TRBD1
CASSAKTGVNTEAFF
TGTGCCAGCAGCGCTAAGACAGGGGTGAACACTGAAGCTTTCTTT
>TRBV4-2|-|15|TRBJ1-2|TRBD1
CASSQDRDRVYGYTF
TGTGCCAGCAGCCAAGATCGGGACAGAGTCTATGGCTACACCTTC
>TRBV2|-|17|TRBJ1-4|-
CASSETASRGLNEKLFF
TGTGCCAGCAGTGAAACGGCCAGCCGGGGTTTAAATGAAAAACTGTTTTTT
>TRBV5-1|-|16|TRBJ2-3|TRBD2
CASSTGLAGTTDTQYF
TGCGCCAGCAGCACGGGACTAGCGGGGACCACAGATACGCAGTATTTT
>TRBV11-2|once|15|TRBJ2-1|TRBD1
CASSFGQGFYNEQFF
TGTGCCAGCAGCTTCGGACAGGGTTTTTACAATGAGCAGTTCTTC
>TRBV6-1|-|15|TRBJ1-6|-
CASSEGRNLNSPLHF
TGTGCCAGCAGTGAGGGGCGGAATCTCAATTCACCCCTCCACTTT
>TRBV2|-|14|TRBJ1-1|-
CASSEGGVITEAFF
TGTGCCAGCAGTGAAGGGGGGGTAATCACTGAAGCTTTCTTT
>TRBV28|-|16|TRBJ1-1|TRBD1
CASSPGQGAGNTEAFF
TGTGCCAGCAGCCCGGGACAGGGGGCCGGGAACACTGAAGCTTTCTTT
>TRBV30|-|16|TRBJ2-1|-
CAWSRRTPGEDNEQFF
TGTGCCTGGAGTCGACGGACTCCCGGGGAGGACAATGAGCAGTTCTTC
>TRBV28|once|19|TRBJ2-1|TRBD2
CASSFYGSGRLSSYNEQFF
TGTGCCAGCAGTTTTTATGGTAGCGGGAGGTTGAGCTCCTACAATGAGCAGTTCTTC
>TRBV18|-|15|TRBJ1-4|-
CASSPVTRVGEKLFF
TGTGCCAGCTCACCAGTCACCAGGGTTGGTGAAAAACTGTTTTTT
>TRBV13|-|15|TRBJ2-7|TRBD1
CASSPTGTGVHEQYF
TGTGCCAGCAGTCCAACCGGGACAGGGGTCCACGAGCAGTACTTC
>TRBV15|-|15|TRBJ2-7|TRBD1
CATSSPGTGSYEQYF
TGTGCCACCAGCAGTCCCGGGACAGGTTCCTACGAGCAGTACTTC
>TRBV7-6|-|14|TRBJ2-3|-
CASSLRTGTDTQYF
TGTGCCAGCAGCTTACGTACAGGGACAGATACGCAGTATTTT
>TRBV2|-|15|TRBJ2-2|TRBD2
CASREWGGNTGELFF
TGTGCCAGCAGAGAGTGGGGGGGGAACACCGGGGAGCTGTTTTTT
>TRBV14|-|16|TRBJ2-5|-
CASSQLWGTGMETQYF
TGTGCCAGCAGCCAATTATGGGGGACTGGAATGGAGACCCAGTACTTC
>TRBV10-3|few|15|TRBJ2-7|TRBD2
CAISAVAGGSYEQYF
TGTGCCATCAGTGCGGTAGCGGGAGGATCCTACGAGCAGTACTTC
>TRBV5-1|-|13|TRBJ2-7|-
CASSDEGLYEQYF
TGCGCCAGCAGTGATGAGGGCCTTTACGAGCAGTACTTC
>TRBV5-1|-|15|TRBJ1-1|-
CASSLAAGANAEAFF
TGCGCCAGCAGCTTGGCGGCAGGGGCAAACGCTGAAGCTTTCTTT
>TRBV7-6|-|15|TRBJ2-2|-
CASSLVGVDTGELFF
TGTGCCAGCAGCTTAGTCGGGGTAGACACCGGGGAGCTGTTTTTT
>TRBV6-1|-|17|TRBJ1-2|TRBD1
CASSDLDRVEGFYGYTF
TGTGCCAGCAGTGACCTGGACAGGGTTGAAGGTTTTTATGGCTACACCTTC
>TRBV2|-|14|TRBJ2-5|TRBD2
CASIGAGGLETQYF
TGTGCCAGCATCGGAGCGGGGGGGCTGGAGACCCAGTACTTC
>TRBV5-6|-|13|TRBJ1-2|TRBD1
CASSLGTGRGYTF
TGTGCCAGCAGCTTGGGGACAGGGAGGGGCTACACCTTC
>TRBV7-2|once|14|TRBJ1-4|-
CASSLVTGYEKLFF
TGTGCCAGCAGCTTAGTCACAGGGTACGAAAAACTGTTTTTT
>TRBV6-5|-|16|TRBJ1-5|TRBD1
CASSYVDRDDNQPQHF
TGTGCCAGCAGTTACGTCGACAGGGACGACAATCAGCCCCAGCATTTT
>TRBV19|-|15|TRBJ1-1|-
CASSIRTETNTEAFF
TGTGCCAGTAGTATAAGAACAGAAACGAACACTGAAGCTTTCTTT
>TRBV28|once|15|TRBJ1-2|TRBD1
CASSPTDRDGYGYTF
TGTGCCAGCAGTCCGACGGACAGGGATGGGTATGGCTACACCTTC
>TRBV6-1|once|12|TRBJ1-1|-
CASSESDYQAFF
TGTGCCAGCAGTGAATCGGACTATCAAGCTTTCTTT
>TRBV9|-|14|TRBJ1-2|TRBD1
CASSVMEGAYGYTF
TGTGCCAGCAGCGTAATGGAGGGGGCGTATGGCTACACCTTC
>TRBV6-6|-|14|TRBJ1-3|-
CASSDQGSGNTIYF
TGTGCCAGCAGTGATCAGGGGTCGGGAAACACCATATATTTT
>TRBV6-5|-|13|TRBJ2-1|-
CASSYWRDNEQFF
TGTGCCAGCAGTTACTGGCGGGACAATGAGCAGTTCTTC
>TRBV2|-|13|TRBJ1-1|-
CASSETTTSAAFF
TGTGCCAGCAGTGAGACAACCACCTCGGCGGCTTTCTTT
>TRBV28|-|17|TRBJ2-7|TRBD1
CASSPLSPGTGVYEQYF
TGTGCCAGCAGTCCACTCTCACCCGGGACAGGGGTCTACGAGCAGTACTTC
>TRBV30|-|15|TRBJ1-1|TRBD1
CAWSGATGENTEAFF
TGTGCCTGGAGTGGGGCGACAGGGGAGAACACTGAAGCTTTCTTT
>TRBV28|-|12|TRBJ1-2|-
CASTVPTGSYTF
TGTGCCAGCACAGTTCCAACGGGTAGCTACACCTTC
>TRBV5-1|-|13|TRBJ1-1|-
CASSFPGVTEAFF
TGCGCCAGCAGCTTTCCCGGGGTCACTGAAGCTTTCTTT
>TRBV19|-|15|TRBJ1-5|-
CASSLTAVVYQPQHF
TGTGCCAGTAGTTTGACGGCGGTGGTATATCAGCCCCAGCATTTT
>TRBV27|-|19|TRBJ1-6|TRBD1
CASSFPSPGQRSHNSPLHF
TGTGCCAGCAGTTTCCCTAGTCCGGGACAGCGGTCCCATAATTCACCCCTCCACTTT
>TRBV18|-|15|TRBJ2-3|-
CASSPQRGKADTQYF
TGTGCCAGCTCACCACAGAGGGGGAAGGCAGATACGCAGTATTTT
>TRBV2|-|14|TRBJ2-5|-
CASSEAGARETQYF
TGTGCCAGCAGTGAGGCGGGGGCGAGGGAGACCCAGTACTTC
>TRBV28|-|14|TRBJ2-7|TRBD2
CASSGLAGTHEQYF
TGTGCCAGCAGTGGCCTAGCGGGAACCCACGAGCAGTACTTC